This entry concerns a single T cell receptor (beta chain). Its antigen is still unknown. Antigen-specific CD4+ T cells were expanded with viral peptide pools in the ViraFEST assay before sequencing. A roughly ten-day culture period preceded the isolation of CD4+ T cells. In the vaccine recipients, nucleocapsid antibodies were negative and there was no prior SARS-CoV-2 infection. The source of the sample is a study of vaccination effects on CD4 cells after COVID-19. Germline V gives CDR1 SEHNR, CDR2 FQNEAQ (reference sequence). This CDR3 spans 16 amino acids. J was trimmed by 8 bases and V by 5 bases; bases with no gene match: 12. Profiling relied on immunoSEQ multiplex PCR, and the TCRdb table lists in-frame clones only, not all of them. Of approximately 68,000 clones listed, around 78% were seen once; the top ten hold 10% to 13%.

Sequenced here: CD4+ T cells from PBMCs cultured with SARS-CoV-2 spike peptides, sampled before COVID-19 vaccination. This receptor was identified in a human donor who received a COVID-19 vaccine. The rearrangement links TRBV7-9 to TRBJ2-4, with 10 bases matching TRBD1. The CDR3 protein is CASSLGQGVEGDIQYF. CDR3 nucleotide sequence: TGTGCCAGCAGCCTCGGACAGGGGGTGGAGGGGGACATTCAGTACTTC. Full variable domain (outside the CDR3, taken from reference TRBV7-9 and TRBJ2-4): DTGVSQNPRHKITKRGQNVTFRCDPISEHNRLYWYRQTLGQGPEFLTYFQNEAQLEKSRLLSDRFSAERPKGSFSTLEIQRTEQGDSAMYLCASSLGQGVEGDIQYFGAGTRLSVL.